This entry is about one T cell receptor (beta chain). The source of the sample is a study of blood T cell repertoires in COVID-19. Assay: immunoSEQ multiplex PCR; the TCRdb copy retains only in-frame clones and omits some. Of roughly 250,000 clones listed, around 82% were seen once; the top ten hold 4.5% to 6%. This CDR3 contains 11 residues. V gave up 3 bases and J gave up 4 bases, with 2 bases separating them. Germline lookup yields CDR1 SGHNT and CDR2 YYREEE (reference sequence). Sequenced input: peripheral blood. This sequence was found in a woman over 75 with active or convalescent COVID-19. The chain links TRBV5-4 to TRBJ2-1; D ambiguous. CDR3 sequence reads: CASSSYNEQFF. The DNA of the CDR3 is TGTGCCAGCAGCTCATACAATGAGCAGTTCTTC.